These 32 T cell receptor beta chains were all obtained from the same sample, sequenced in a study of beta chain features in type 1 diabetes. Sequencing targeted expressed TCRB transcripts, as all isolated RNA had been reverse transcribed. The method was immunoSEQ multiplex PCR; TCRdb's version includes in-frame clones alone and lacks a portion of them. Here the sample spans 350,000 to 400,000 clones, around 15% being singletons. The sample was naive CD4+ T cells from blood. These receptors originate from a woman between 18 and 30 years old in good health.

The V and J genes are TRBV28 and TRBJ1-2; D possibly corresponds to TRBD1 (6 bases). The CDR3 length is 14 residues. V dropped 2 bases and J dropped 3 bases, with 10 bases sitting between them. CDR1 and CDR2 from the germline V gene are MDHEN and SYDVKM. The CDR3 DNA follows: TGTGCCAGCAGTTTAACAGGGAACTACTATGGCTACACCTTC. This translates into CASSLTGNYYGYTF.

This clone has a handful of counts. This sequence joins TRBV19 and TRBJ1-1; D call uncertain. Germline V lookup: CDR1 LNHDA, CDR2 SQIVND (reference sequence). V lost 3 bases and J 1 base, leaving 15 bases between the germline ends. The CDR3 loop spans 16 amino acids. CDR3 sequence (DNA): TGTGCCAGTAGTATTCAGCCATGGGAGCAGAACACTGAAGCTTTCTTT. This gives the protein CASSIQPWEQNTEAFF.

Written as DNA, the CDR3 is TGTGCCAGCAGCCGGACTAGCGGGACTAGGGATGAGCAGTTCTTC. Its protein product is CASSRTSGTRDEQFF. The chain couples TRBV11-2 to TRBJ2-1; TRBD2 agrees at 12 bases. Germline CDR1 SGHAT, CDR2 FQNNGV. With V trimmed by 5 bases and J by 8 bases, 7 bases remained unmatched. The CDR3 totals 15 residues.

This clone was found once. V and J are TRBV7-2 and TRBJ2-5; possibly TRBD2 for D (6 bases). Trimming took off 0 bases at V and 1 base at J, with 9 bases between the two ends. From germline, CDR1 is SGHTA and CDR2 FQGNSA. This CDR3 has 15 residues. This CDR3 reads CASSLAGGIQETQYF. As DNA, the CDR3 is TGTGCCAGCAGCTTAGCGGGGGGAATCCAAGAGACCCAGTACTTC.

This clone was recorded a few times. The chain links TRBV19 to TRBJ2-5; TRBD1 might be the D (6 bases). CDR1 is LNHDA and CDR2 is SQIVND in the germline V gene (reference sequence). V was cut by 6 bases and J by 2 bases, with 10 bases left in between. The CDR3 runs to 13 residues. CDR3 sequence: CASSVDRQETQYF. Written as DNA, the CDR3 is TGTGCCAGTAGCGTGGACAGACAAGAGACCCAGTACTTC.

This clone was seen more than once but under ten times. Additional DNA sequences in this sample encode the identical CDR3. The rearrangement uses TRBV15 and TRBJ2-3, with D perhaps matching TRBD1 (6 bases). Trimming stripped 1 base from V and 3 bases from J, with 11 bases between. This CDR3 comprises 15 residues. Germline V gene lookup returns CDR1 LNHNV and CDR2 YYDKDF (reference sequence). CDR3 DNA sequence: TGTGCCACCAGCAGAGTAACAGGGTCAACAGATACGCAGTATTTT. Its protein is CATSRVTGSTDTQYF.

CDR3 coding DNA: TGTGCCAGCTCCCCAACAGCGGGGAAAGAGACCCAGTACTTC. This encodes CASSPTAGKETQYF. The chain has TRBV7-3 and TRBJ2-5, with 7 bases identical to TRBD2. The CDR3 extends over 14 amino acids. Trimming cost V 8 bases and J 3 bases; bases outside gene matches: 9. CDR1 is SGHTA and CDR2 is FQGTGA in the germline V gene. The complete variable domain, with remaining parts taken from reference TRBV7-3 and TRBJ2-5, reads GAGVSQTPSNKVTEKGKYVELRCDPISGHTALYWYRQSLGQGPEFLIYFQGTGAADDSGLPNDRFFAVRPEGSVSTLKIQRTERGDSAVYLCASSPTAGKETQYFGPGTRLLVL.

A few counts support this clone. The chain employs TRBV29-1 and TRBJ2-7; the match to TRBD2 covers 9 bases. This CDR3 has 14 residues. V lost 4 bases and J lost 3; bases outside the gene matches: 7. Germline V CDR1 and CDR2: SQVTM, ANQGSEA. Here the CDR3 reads CSVAGGRALYEQYF. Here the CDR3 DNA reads TGCAGCGTTGCCGGCGGGAGGGCCCTCTACGAGCAGTACTTC.

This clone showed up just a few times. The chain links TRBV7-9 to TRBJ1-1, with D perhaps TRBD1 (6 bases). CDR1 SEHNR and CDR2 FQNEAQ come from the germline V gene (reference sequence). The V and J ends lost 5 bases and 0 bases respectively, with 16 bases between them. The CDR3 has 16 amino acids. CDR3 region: CASSPQGQTMNTEAFF. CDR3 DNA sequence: TGTGCCAGCAGCCCTCAGGGGCAGACCATGAACACTGAAGCTTTCTTT.

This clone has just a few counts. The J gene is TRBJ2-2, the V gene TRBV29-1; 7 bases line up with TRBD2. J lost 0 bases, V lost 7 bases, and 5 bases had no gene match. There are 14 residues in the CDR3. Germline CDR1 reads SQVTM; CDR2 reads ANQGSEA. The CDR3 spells CSGQGLSNTGELFF. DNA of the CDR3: TGCAGCGGCCAGGGACTATCGAACACCGGGGAGCTGTTTTTT.

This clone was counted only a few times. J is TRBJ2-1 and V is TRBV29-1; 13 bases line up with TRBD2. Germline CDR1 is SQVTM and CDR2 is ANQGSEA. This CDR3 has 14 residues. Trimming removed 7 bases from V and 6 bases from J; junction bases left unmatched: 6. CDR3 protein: CSAGTSGTGNEQFF. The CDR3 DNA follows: TGCAGCGCCGGGACTAGCGGGACGGGCAATGAGCAGTTCTTC.

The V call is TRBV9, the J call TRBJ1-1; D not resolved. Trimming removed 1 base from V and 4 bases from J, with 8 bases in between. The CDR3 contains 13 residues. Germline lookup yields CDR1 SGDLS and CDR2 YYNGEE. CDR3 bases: TGTGCCAGCAGCGTATCCAGCGGCACTGAAGCTTTCTTT. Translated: CASSVSSGTEAFF.

This CDR3 reads CASSTDRSLNQPQHF. Here the CDR3 DNA reads TGTGCCAGTAGTACGGACAGGAGCCTCAATCAGCCCCAGCATTTT. The rearrangement joins TRBV19 to TRBJ1-5; 7 nucleotides match TRBD1. With 4 bases clipped from V and 3 bases from J, the junction kept 6 bases outside the gene matches. Germline CDR1 LNHDA, CDR2 SQIVND (reference sequence). The CDR3 contains 15 residues.

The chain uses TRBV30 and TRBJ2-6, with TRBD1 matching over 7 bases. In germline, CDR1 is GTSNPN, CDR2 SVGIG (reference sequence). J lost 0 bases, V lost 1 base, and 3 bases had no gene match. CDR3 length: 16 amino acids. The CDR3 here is CAWSGQGFSGANVLTF. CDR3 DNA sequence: TGTGCCTGGAGTGGACAGGGATTCTCTGGGGCCAACGTCCTGACTTTC.

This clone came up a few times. The CDR3 loop reads CASSLSGADEQYF. Written as DNA, the CDR3 is TGTGCCAGCAGCTTATCAGGGGCGGACGAGCAGTACTTC. The chain employs TRBV7-9 and TRBJ2-7, with D possibly being TRBD1 (6 bases). The CDR3 consists of 13 residues. Germline V gives CDR1 SEHNR, CDR2 FQNEAQ (reference sequence). V shed 2 bases and J shed 5 bases, with 10 bases lying between them.

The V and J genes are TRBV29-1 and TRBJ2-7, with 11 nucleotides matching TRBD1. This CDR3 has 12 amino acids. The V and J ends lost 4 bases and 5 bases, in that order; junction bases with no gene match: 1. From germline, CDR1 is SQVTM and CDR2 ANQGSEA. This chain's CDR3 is CSVGTGGDEQYF. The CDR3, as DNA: TGCAGCGTTGGGACAGGGGGCGACGAGCAGTACTTC.

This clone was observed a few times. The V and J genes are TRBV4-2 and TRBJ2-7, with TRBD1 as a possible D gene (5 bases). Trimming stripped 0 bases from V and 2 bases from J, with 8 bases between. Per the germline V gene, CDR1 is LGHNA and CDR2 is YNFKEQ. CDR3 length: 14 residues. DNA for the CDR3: TGTGCCAGCAGCCAAGAGGTACAGGCCTACGAGCAGTACTTC. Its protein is CASSQEVQAYEQYF.

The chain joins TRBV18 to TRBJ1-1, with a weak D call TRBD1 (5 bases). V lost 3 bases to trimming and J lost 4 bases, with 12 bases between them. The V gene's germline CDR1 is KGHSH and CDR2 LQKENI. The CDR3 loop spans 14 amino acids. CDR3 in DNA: TGTGCCAGCTCACCGCCAGGGCGGAGCACTGAAGCTTTCTTT. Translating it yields CASSPPGRSTEAFF.

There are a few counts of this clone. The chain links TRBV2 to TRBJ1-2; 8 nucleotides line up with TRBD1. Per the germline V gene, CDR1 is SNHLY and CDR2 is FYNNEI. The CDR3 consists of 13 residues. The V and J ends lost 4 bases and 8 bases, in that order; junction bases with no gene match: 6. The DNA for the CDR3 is TGTGCCAGCAGTGCAGGGGGCTTGCAGGGCTACACCTTC. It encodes CASSAGGLQGYTF.

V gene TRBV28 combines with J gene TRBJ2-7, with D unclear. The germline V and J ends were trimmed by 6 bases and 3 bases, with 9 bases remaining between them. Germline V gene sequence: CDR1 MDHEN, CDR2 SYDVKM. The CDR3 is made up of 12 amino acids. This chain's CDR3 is CASRPQSYEQYF. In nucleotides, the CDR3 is TGTGCCAGCAGACCACAGAGCTACGAGCAGTACTTC. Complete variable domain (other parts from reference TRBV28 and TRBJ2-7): DVKVTQSSRYLVKRTGEKVFLECVQDMDHENMFWYRQDPGLGLRLIYFSYDVKMKEKGDIPEGYSVSREKKERFSLILESASTNQTSMYLCASRPQSYEQYFGPGTRLTVT.

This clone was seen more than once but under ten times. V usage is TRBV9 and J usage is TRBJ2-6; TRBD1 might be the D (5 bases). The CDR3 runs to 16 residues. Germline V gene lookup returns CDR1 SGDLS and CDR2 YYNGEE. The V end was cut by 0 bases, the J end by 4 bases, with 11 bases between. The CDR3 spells CASSVGVGPGANVLTF. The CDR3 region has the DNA TGTGCCAGCAGCGTAGGGGTGGGGCCCGGGGCCAACGTCCTGACTTTC.

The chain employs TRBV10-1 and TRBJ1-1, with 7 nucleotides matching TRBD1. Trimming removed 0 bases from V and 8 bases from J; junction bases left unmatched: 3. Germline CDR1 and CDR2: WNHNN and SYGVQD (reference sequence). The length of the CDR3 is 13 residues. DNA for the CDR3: TGCGCCAGCAGTGAGTCGGGACAGACCGAAGCTTTCTTT. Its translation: CASSESGQTEAFF.

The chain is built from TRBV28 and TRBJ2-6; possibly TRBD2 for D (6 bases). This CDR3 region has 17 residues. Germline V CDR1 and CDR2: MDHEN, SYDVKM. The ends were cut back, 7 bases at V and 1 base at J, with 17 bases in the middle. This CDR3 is CASTWRGQISGANVLTF. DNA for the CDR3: TGTGCCAGCACCTGGAGGGGCCAAATATCTGGGGCCAACGTCCTGACTTTC. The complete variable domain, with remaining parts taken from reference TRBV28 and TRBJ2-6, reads DVKVTQSSRYLVKRTGEKVFLECVQDMDHENMFWYRQDPGLGLRLIYFSYDVKMKEKGDIPEGYSVSREKKERFSLILESASTNQTSMYLCASTWRGQISGANVLTFGAGSRLTVL.

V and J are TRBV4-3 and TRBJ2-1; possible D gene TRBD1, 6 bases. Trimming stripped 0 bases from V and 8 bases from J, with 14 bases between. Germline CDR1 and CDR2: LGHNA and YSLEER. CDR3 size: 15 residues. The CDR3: CASSQDNRVIDEQFF. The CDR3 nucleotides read TGCGCCAGCAGCCAAGACAACAGGGTAATCGATGAGCAGTTCTTC.

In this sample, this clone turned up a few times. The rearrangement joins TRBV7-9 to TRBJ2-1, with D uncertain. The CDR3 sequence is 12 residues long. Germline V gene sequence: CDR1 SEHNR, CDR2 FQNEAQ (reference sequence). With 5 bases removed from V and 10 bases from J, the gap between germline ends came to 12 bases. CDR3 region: CASSPRSTEQFF. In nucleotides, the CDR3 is TGTGCCAGCAGCCCGCGGTCAACCGAGCAGTTCTTC.

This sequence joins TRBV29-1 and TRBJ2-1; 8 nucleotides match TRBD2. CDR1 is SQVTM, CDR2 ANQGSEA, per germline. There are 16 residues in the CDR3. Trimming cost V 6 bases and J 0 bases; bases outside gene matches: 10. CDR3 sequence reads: CSVALLAASSYNEQFF. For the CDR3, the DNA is TGCAGCGTCGCTCTACTAGCGGCTAGCTCCTACAATGAGCAGTTCTTC.

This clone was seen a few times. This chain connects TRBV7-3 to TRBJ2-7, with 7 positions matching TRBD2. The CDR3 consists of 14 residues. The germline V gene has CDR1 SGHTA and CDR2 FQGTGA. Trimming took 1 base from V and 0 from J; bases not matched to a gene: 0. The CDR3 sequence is CASSLSGSSYEQYF. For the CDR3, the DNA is TGTGCCAGCAGCTTAAGCGGGAGCTCCTACGAGCAGTACTTC.

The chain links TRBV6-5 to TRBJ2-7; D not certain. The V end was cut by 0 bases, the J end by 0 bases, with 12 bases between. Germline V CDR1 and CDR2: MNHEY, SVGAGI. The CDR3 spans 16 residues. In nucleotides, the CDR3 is TGTGCCAGCAGTTACTCTAAAGAGCGCCACTCCTACGAGCAGTACTTC. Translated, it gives CASSYSKERHSYEQYF.

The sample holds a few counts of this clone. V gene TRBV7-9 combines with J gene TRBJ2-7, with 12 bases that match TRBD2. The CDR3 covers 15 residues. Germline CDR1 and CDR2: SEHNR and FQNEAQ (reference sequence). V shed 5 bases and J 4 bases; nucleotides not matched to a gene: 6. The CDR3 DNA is TGTGCCAGCAGCCCTACTAGCGGGAGGAGATACGAGCAGTACTTC. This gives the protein CASSPTSGRRYEQYF.

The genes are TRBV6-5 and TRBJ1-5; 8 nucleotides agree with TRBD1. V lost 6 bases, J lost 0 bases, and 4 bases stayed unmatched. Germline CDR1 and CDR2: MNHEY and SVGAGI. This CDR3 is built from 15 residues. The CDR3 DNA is TGTGCCAGCAGCCCAGGGGGCAATAGCAATCAGCCCCAGCATTTT. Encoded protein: CASSPGGNSNQPQHF.

CDR3 bases: TGTGCCAGCAGCCCAAGGAGGGTGACAGAGTCCTCTTCTGGCTACACCTTC. It yields the protein CASSPRRVTESSSGYTF. The gene calls are TRBV7-4 and TRBJ1-2; D is perhaps TRBD1 (5 bases). CDR1 SGHVT and CDR2 SQSDAQ come from the germline V gene. The CDR3 contains 17 residues. V was pared by 5 bases and J by 7 bases, with 26 bases between.

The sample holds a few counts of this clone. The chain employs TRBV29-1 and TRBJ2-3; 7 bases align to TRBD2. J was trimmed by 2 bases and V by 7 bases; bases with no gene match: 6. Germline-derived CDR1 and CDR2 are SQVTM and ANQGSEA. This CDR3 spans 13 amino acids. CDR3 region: CSGQAGVTDTQYF. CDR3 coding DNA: TGCAGCGGGCAGGCGGGGGTCACAGATACGCAGTATTTT.